The clone carrying this T cell receptor (beta chain) came up a few times. Uncontrolled infection, other autoimmune disease, pregnancy or lactation barred patients from enrollment. What was amplified from RNA transcripts were TCR beta CDR3 regions. The HTBI set primed first-round TCR CDR3 RT-PCR. TCRdb reanalysed the multiplex PCR reads using MiXCR and keeps one entry per CDR3 protein. Here the sample spans over 650,000 distinct CDR3 sequences, roughly 45% being singletons. This record belongs to a study of T cells in Graves' hyperthyroidism and ophthalmopathy. This CDR3 has 14 amino acids. The ends were cut back, 6 bases at V and 2 bases at J, with 13 bases in the middle.

Sequences were obtained from peripheral blood or thyroid tissue (not recorded which). This chain connects TRBV12-3 or TRBV12-4 to TRBJ1-1, with D maybe TRBD1 (5 bases). The sequence was collected from an adult man with Graves' disease, either hyperthyroidism or ophthalmopathy (not recorded which). CDR3 coding DNA: TGTGCCAGCAGATCGCCCGGGGACAACACTGAAGCTTTCTTT. It is translated as CASRSPGDNTEAFF.